These 2 T cell receptor beta chains were all obtained from the same sample, sequenced in a study of shared clonotypes between healthy human individuals (TCRdb year 2020). The method behind the library was the immunoSEQ multiplex PCR assay. In its TCRdb copy, this immuneACCESS table keeps in-frame sequences only and misses some clones. Where compared with another copy, unresolved V genes explain less than half of these, and the others have no known cause. The sample table records more than 2,000,000 clones; 85% to 95% of these occur just once. The top ten clones comprise 0.35% to 0.5% of the sample. Sequenced material: naive CD4+ T cells from PBMCs. What the cell subset or site label conveys for this sample: CD45RA+ positively selected. Every receptor here comes from a man aged 18 to 30 in good health. Some clones in this sample may be carry-over from other donors' samples.

This chain joins TRBV30 and TRBJ2-5, with D unresolved. CDR1 GTSNPN and CDR2 SVGIG come from the germline V gene (reference sequence). CDR3 length: 13 residues. V was cut by 1 base and J by 2 bases, with 8 bases left in between. The CDR3 sequence: CAWSEGRQETQYF. For the CDR3, the DNA is TGTGCCTGGAGTGAAGGGCGGCAAGAGACCCAGTACTTC.

Worth noting for this clone: Distinct nucleotide sequences in the sample also encode this CDR3. This sequence joins TRBV30 and TRBJ2-1; TRBD2 might be the D (5 bases). This CDR3 spans 12 amino acids. The germline gives CDR1 GTSNPN, CDR2 SVGIG (reference sequence). Trimming shortened V by 5 bases and J by 6 bases, and 11 bases separated the two germline ends. The CDR3, as DNA: TGTGCCTGGTCCCCTCGGGGCAATGAGCAGTTCTTC. Translating it yields CAWSPRGNEQFF.